This TCR beta chain originates from a study of chemoradiotherapy in HPV16-positive cancers. Whole-study results and caveats: HPV-specific T cells were functionally defined from only a couple of HPV16-positive patients.

Libraries were prepared by immunoSEQ multiplex PCR; TCRdb keeps only in-frame clonotypes and omits some of them. The table records around 53,000 clones, roughly nine tenths of them present only once. As for this clone: The antigen is undetermined.

Germline V gene lookup returns CDR1 GTSNPN and CDR2 SVGIG (reference sequence). J gave up 5 bases and V 1 base, and 2 bases lay outside the gene matches. The CDR3 has 14 residues. Sample: blood, taken from a patient who underwent chemoradiotherapy. This clonotype originated in a human donor with HPV-associated anogenital cancer. V usage is TRBV30 and J usage is TRBJ2-2; 9 bases are shared with TRBD2. This CDR3 reads CAWSGLAGTGELFF. The CDR3, as DNA: TGTGCCTGGAGTGGTCTAGCGGGAACCGGGGAGCTGTTTTTT.